This T cell receptor (beta chain) appears in the sequencing data of a study of CD8 T cells in ankylosing spondylitis. Whole-study results and caveats: A motif of roughly 8 highly homologous TCR beta variants was seen as apparently characteristic of ankylosing spondylitis blood.

Construction of TCR beta libraries was performed using quantitative 5'-RACE with molecular barcodes. MiXCR, applied by TCRdb to the 5' RACE reads, yields one record per CDR3 protein. The sample consists of roughly 40,000 distinct CDR3 sequences, about 17% of them appearing once. For this clonotype: The antigen remains undetermined.

Germline loops: CDR1 SGHDN, CDR2 FVKESK. The junction had 5 bases not matched to a gene; V was cut back by 4 bases and J by 4 bases. CDR3 length equals 14 residues. The receptor comes from a male donor with ankylosing spondylitis or in good health (not recorded which). The sequenced material came from blood. The chain links TRBV14 to TRBJ2-5, with 8 bases lining up with TRBD2. The CDR3 is CASSLIAGRETQYF. For the CDR3, the DNA is TGTGCCAGCAGCCTAATAGCGGGAAGAGAGACCCAGTACTTC.